This TCR beta chain was obtained from a study of OX40 agonist ivuxolimab in advanced cancers. Turning to the study itself: Patients got intravenous ivuxolimab at 0.01 to 10 mg/kg every 2 weeks. Previous treatment with anti-PD-1, anti-PD-L1 or anti-CTLA-4 therapy was allowed; under 50% had received some. General study findings and limits: Low normalized T-cell clonal expansion was also seen in some nonresponders.

The protocol was immunoSEQ multiplex PCR, while the TCRdb copy is restricted to in-frame clones and leaves out a portion. The sample lists about 83,000 clones; 88% were seen once. As concerns this clone: The antigen remains undetermined.

Looked up from germline, CDR1 is SGDLS and CDR2 is YYNGEE. The CDR3 is 12 amino acids. The V gene lost 7 bases and the J gene lost 3 bases, with 11 bases spanning the gap. The sample here was CD4+ or CD8+ T cells sorted from blood, taken in a trial of the OX40 agonist ivuxolimab. The receptor's source is an adult with an advanced solid tumor such as melanoma, head and neck, liver or kidney cancer. V usage is TRBV9 and J usage is TRBJ2-7, with a possible D match to TRBD1 (6 bases). This CDR3 reads CASGTSNYEQYF. Written as DNA, the CDR3 is TGTGCCAGCGGGACATCGAACTACGAGCAGTACTTC.